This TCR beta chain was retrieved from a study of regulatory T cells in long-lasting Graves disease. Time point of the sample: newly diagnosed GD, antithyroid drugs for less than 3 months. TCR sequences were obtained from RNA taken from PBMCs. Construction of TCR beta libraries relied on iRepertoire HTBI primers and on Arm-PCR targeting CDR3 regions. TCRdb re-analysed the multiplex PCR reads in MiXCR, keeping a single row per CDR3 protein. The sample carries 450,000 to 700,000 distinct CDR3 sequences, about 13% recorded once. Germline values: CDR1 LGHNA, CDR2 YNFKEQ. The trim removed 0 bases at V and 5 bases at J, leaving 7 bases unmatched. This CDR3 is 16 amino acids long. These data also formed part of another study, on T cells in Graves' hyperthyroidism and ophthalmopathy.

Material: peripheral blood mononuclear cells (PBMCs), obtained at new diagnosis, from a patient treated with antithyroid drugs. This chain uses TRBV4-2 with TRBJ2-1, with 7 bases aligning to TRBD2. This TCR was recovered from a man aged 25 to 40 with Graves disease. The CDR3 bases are TGTGCCAGCAGCCAAGATCTGGCGGGAGTGGACAATGAGCAGTTCTTC. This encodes CASSQDLAGVDNEQFF.